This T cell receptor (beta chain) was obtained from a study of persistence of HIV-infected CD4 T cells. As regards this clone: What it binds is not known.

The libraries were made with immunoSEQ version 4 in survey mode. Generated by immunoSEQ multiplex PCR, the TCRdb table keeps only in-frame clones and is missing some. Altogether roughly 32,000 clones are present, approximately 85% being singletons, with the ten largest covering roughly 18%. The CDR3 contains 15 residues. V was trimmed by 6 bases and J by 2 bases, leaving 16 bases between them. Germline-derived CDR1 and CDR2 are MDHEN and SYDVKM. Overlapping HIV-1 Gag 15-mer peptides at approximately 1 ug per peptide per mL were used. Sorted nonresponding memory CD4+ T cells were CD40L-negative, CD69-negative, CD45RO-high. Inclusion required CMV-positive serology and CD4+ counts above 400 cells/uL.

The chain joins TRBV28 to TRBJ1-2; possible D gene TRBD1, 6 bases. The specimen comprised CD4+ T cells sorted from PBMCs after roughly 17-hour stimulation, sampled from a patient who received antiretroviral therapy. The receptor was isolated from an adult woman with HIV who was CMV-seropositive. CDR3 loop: CASSTGTRANYGYTF. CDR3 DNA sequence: TGTGCCAGCAGCACTGGGACAAGAGCAAACTATGGCTACACCTTC.